This record covers a single T cell receptor beta chain. The antigen is not known. These data come from a study of T cell responses to AZD1222 COVID-19 vaccine. Study-level points and caveats: In all cases, repertoires were sampled only after the peak T cell response.

Repertoires were generated with immunoSEQ multiplex PCR, while TCRdb's copy carries only in-frame clones and drops some. The table records about 130,000 clones, about 93% of them present only once. In germline, CDR1 is LGHDT, CDR2 YNNKEL (reference sequence). The V segment lost 1 base and the J segment 7 bases; nucleotides outside the gene matches: 4. CDR3 length: 14 residues. Sequencing used peripheral blood, obtained 28 days after the second AZD1222 dose. The chain has TRBV3-1 (or the pseudogene TRBV3-2) and TRBJ2-7, with 10 bases lining up with TRBD2. The TCR sequence derives from an adult who received the AZD1222 COVID-19 vaccine. The CDR3 loop reads CASSQAASGGEQYF. The CDR3 region has the DNA TGTGCCAGCAGCCAAGCCGCTAGCGGGGGAGAGCAGTACTTC.